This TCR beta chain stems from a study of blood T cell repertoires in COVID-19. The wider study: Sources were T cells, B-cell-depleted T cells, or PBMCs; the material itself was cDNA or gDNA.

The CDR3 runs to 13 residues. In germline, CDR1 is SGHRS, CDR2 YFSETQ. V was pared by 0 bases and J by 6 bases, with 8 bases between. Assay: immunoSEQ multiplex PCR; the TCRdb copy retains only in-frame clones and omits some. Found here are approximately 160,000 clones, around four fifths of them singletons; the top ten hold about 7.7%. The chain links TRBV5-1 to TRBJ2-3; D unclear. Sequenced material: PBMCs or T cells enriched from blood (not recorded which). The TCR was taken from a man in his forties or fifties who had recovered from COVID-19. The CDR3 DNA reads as TGCGCCAGCAGCTTGGGTTTTATGGATACGCAGTATTTT. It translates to CASSLGFMDTQYF.